These 22 T cell receptor beta chains came from one sample sequenced in a study of post-analysis software for immune sequencing data. Study outcomes and limitations: Compared with controls, patients had more of 4 to 6 TRBV segments, including TRBV5-6, TRBV5-1 and TRBV20-1.

Each TCR beta cDNA library carried unique molecular identifiers. TCRdb re-called the PCR reads with MiXCR, one entry per CDR3 protein. Here the sample spans roughly 170,000 distinct CDR3 sequences, approximately 28% being singletons. Their specific antigens are unknown. The sequenced sample was blood. The receptors stem from a girl between 10 and 17 years old with multiple sclerosis.

Details on this clonotype: This sequence may be a read error, since a much larger clone differs from it by one base. The chain carries TRBV7-9 and TRBJ2-1; the match to TRBD2 covers 12 bases. The CDR3 sequence is 18 residues long. V trimming: 5 bases; J trimming: 7 bases; junction bases outside the gene matches: 15. Germline values: CDR1 SEHNR, CDR2 FQNEAQ (reference sequence). The CDR3 region has the DNA TGTGCCAGCAGCCTCCCAACCCGACTAGCGGGAGTAAGAAATGAGCAGTTCTTC. Translation: CASSLPTRLAGVRNEQFF.

As regards this clonotype: A much larger clone is a single base away; this may be a read error. V gene TRBV11-2 combines with J gene TRBJ2-1; D remains ambiguous. V dropped 3 bases and J dropped 9 bases, with 15 bases sitting between them. The CDR3 extends over 14 amino acids. Germline values: CDR1 SGHAT, CDR2 FQNNGV. This CDR3 reads CASSFVRPRGEQFF. In nucleotides, the CDR3 is TGTGCCAGCAGCTTTGTGCGACCTCGAGGTGAGCAGTTCTTC. The full variable domain, rest sourced from reference TRBV11-2 and TRBJ2-1, is EAGVAQSPRYKIIEKRQSVAFWCNPISGHATLYWYQQILGQGPKLLIQFQNNGVVDDSQLPKDRFSAERLKGVDSTLKIQPAKLEDSAVYLCASSFVRPRGEQFFGPGTRLTVL.

This clonotype was observed many times. The V and J genes are TRBV5-1 and TRBJ2-1, with D possibly matching TRBD2 (5 bases). Germline assignment: CDR1 SGHRS and CDR2 YFSETQ. V lost 1 base to trimming and J lost 0 bases, with 17 bases between them. CDR3 size: 18 residues. This CDR3 is CASSLLGPAASSYNEQFF. The CDR3 DNA reads as TGCGCCAGCAGCTTGTTGGGTCCAGCGGCAAGCTCCTACAATGAGCAGTTCTTC.

As for this clonotype: A much larger clone lies a single base off, so this may be a read error. Without the conserved terminal phenylalanine or tryptophan, this CDR3 likely stems from a read error. J is TRBJ2-5 and V is TRBV6-6, with 9 bases matching TRBD2. Germline assignment: CDR1 MNHNY and CDR2 SVGAGI (reference sequence). The CDR3 covers 17 residues. Losses at the gene ends were 5 bases for V and 5 bases for J; bases not matched to a gene: 15. CDR3 sequence: CASSTRGLAGPGETQYV. The CDR3 DNA reads as TGTGCCAGCAGTACCCGGGGACTAGCAGGGCCCGGGGAGACCCAGTACGTC.

This clonotype was observed a few times. The rearrangement joins TRBV3-1 to TRBJ2-1, with D possibly TRBD2 on 6 matching bases. V was pared by 0 bases and J by 7 bases, with 13 bases between. The CDR3 length is 15 residues. The germline gives CDR1 LGHDT, CDR2 YNNKEL (reference sequence). CDR3 sequence reads: CASSQDGSAGNEQFF. The CDR3 DNA reads TGTGCCAGCAGCCAAGACGGGAGCGCCGGTAATGAGCAGTTCTTC.

On this clonotype itself: A read error may explain this, as a much larger clone is one base away. This rearrangement joins TRBV20-1 to TRBJ2-4; possible D gene TRBD2, 5 bases. This CDR3 spans 13 amino acids. V lost 6 bases and J lost 13, with 22 bases in between. Germline CDR1 and CDR2: DFQATT and SNEGSKA (reference sequence). CDR3 sequence (DNA): TGCAGTGCCCGAGAGGACGCTACCTGGGAGCAGTACTTC. It yields the protein CSAREDATWEQYF.

As regards this clonotype: A much larger clone differs by one base, so this may be a read error. The V gene is TRBV7-2, the J gene TRBJ1-4; 9 bases line up with TRBD1. The CDR3 is made up of 16 amino acids. Germline assignment: CDR1 SGHTA and CDR2 FQGNSA. V was pared by 4 bases and J by 3 bases, with 6 bases of the junction left unmatched. In nucleotides, the CDR3 is TGTGCCAGCAGCTCTCCGGGACAGGGATCTAATGAAAAACTGTTTTTT. It translates to CASSSPGQGSNEKLFF.

Ten or more counts support this clonotype. This rearrangement joins TRBV4-1 to TRBJ1-1; 12 bases are shared with TRBD1. This CDR3 spans 15 amino acids. V lost 2 bases to trimming and J lost 7 bases; unmatched junction nucleotides: 5. Germline loops: CDR1 MGHRA, CDR2 YSYEKL. The CDR3, as DNA: TGCGCCAGCAGCCAAACGGGACAGGGGGCCGGTGAAGCTTTCTTT. Amino acid sequence: CASSQTGQGAGEAFF.

Comment on this clonotype: An end of the junction does not agree with germline; a read error may underlie this. This rearrangement joins TRBV20-1 to TRBJ2-7, with 8 bases lining up with TRBD2. The CDR3 is 16 residues long. From germline, CDR1 is DFQATT and CDR2 SNEGSKA (reference sequence). The CDR3: CSARALTSELGYEQCF. The CDR3 DNA sequence: TGCAGTGCTAGAGCCCTGACTAGCGAGTTGGGCTACGAGCAGTGCTTC.

This clonotype was seen at least ten times. A read error may produce the germline difference seen at one junction end. The J gene is TRBJ2-5, the V gene TRBV7-7; perhaps TRBD2 as D (6 bases). Germline CDR1 is SSHAT and CDR2 is FNYEAQ (reference sequence). This CDR3 region has 17 residues. Written as DNA, the CDR3 is TGTGCTAGCAGCTTAGCGTCTGCGGGACTCACGAAAGAGACCCAGTACTTC. Translated: CASSLASAGLTKETQYF.

A word on this clonotype: It may be a read error: a sequence one base away is much more abundant. V is TRBV12-3 or TRBV12-4 and J is TRBJ2-3; 8 nucleotides align to TRBD1. The CDR3 has 15 residues. Here the CDR3 DNA reads TGTGCCAGCAGCCCTAGGACAGGGTATGAAGATGCGCAGTATTTT. Amino acid sequence: CASSPRTGYEDAQYF.

The rearrangement uses TRBV10-2 and TRBJ2-7, with TRBD2 matching 13 bases. The ends lost 5 bases at V and 3 bases at J; junction bases unmatched: 7. CDR3 length: 16 residues. Germline V lookup: CDR1 WSHSY, CDR2 SAAADI. CDR3 nucleotide sequence: TGCGCCAGCAGTCCCCGGACTAGCGGGAGCTACTACGAGCAGTACTTC. The encoded protein is CASSPRTSGSYYEQYF.

This clonotype has just a few counts. The rearrangement uses TRBV7-2 and TRBJ2-5; D might be TRBD2 (6 bases). V gave up 4 bases and J gave up 9 bases, with 21 bases separating them. CDR3 length: 15 residues. Germline CDR1 reads SGHTA; CDR2 reads FQGNSA. CDR3 loop: CASSSLTTSRAAQYF. The CDR3 DNA follows: TGTGCCAGCAGCTCCCTAACGACTAGTCGGGCGGCCCAGTACTTC.

There are many counts of this clonotype. The chain recombines TRBV12-3 or TRBV12-4 with TRBJ2-1, with D uncertain. Trimming cost V 7 bases and J 7 bases, with 23 bases left between them. The length of the CDR3 is 16 residues. The CDR3 bases are TGTGCCAGCACCCCTTTCCGGGTACCCGATAATAATGAGCAGTTCTTC. Its protein is CASTPFRVPDNNEQFF.

This clonotype appeared many times. The chain is built from TRBV5-1 and TRBJ2-7, with no clear D. V lost 4 bases to trimming and J lost 3 bases, with 11 bases between them. The CDR3 extends over 13 amino acids. Germline V gene data show CDR1 as SGHRS and CDR2 as YFSETQ. The CDR3 region is CASSVDKGYEQYF. The CDR3 region has the DNA TGCGCCAGCAGCGTTGACAAGGGCTACGAGCAGTACTTC.

Regarding this clonotype: A much larger clone is a single base away; this may be a read error. The V and J genes are TRBV20-1 and TRBJ1-2; a possible D gene is TRBD1 (5 bases). Trimming removed 7 bases at V and 5 bases at J, with 17 bases between. CDR3 size: 13 residues. CDR1 and CDR2 from the germline V gene are DFQATT and SNEGSKA (reference sequence). The CDR3: CSVRPGPEYGYTF. As DNA, the CDR3 is TGCAGTGTCCGACCGGGACCGGAATATGGCTACACCTTC.

This clonotype was picked up a small number of times. The chain employs TRBV7-9 and TRBJ2-3; tentatively, D is TRBD1 or TRBD2 (5 bases each). The V and J ends lost 3 bases and 0 bases respectively, with 10 bases between them. Germline V gene sequence: CDR1 SEHNR, CDR2 FQNEAQ (reference sequence). The CDR3 is made up of 15 amino acids. The CDR3 DNA reads as TGTGCCAGCAGCTTCAGAGGGGCAAGCACAGATACGCAGTATTTT. It yields the protein CASSFRGASTDTQYF.

On this clonotype: At one boundary the junction diverges from the germline segment, which might be a read error. The chain employs TRBV27 and TRBJ1-4; D is unclear. This CDR3 is 14 amino acids long. The germline CDR1 and CDR2 sequences are MNHEY and SMNVEV (reference sequence). The chain's CDR3 is CVSSLFATNEKLFF. The CDR3, as DNA: TGTGTCAGCAGTTTATTTGCAACTAATGAAAAACTGTTTTTT.

As for this clonotype: A read error may be the cause here, since a much bigger clone is one base away. V is TRBV20-1 and J is TRBJ2-5, with TRBD1 identical over 10 bases. The J call is in doubt because the DNA end fits TRBJ2-7 better. CDR1 DFQATT and CDR2 SNEGSKA come from the germline V gene (reference sequence). This CDR3 spans 14 amino acids. The CDR3 nucleotides read TGCAGTGCTAGAGATCCCGGACAGGGGGGCGAGCAGTACGTC. Encoded protein: CSARDPGQGGEQYV.

Worth noting for this clonotype: This may be a read error, as it is one base from a much larger clone. This sequence joins TRBV7-8 and TRBJ2-3; D gene uncertain. The germline gives CDR1 SGHVS, CDR2 FQNEAQ. The CDR3 is 15 amino acids. CDR3 in DNA: TGTACCAGCAGCACCGGAGCGCCTAGCACAGATACGCAGTATTTT. This codes for CTSSTGAPSTDTQYF.

This clonotype was counted many times. CDR3 DNA sequence: TGCAGTCGAGGACTAGCGGGATCAAAGGCCTACGAGCAGTACTTC. Its translation: CSRGLAGSKAYEQYF. This chain joins TRBV20-1 and TRBJ2-7; TRBD2 aligns across 12 bases. This CDR3 contains 15 residues. V lost 8 bases, J lost 2 bases, and 10 bases stayed unmatched. Germline V gives CDR1 DFQATT, CDR2 SNEGSKA (reference sequence).

This clonotype was picked up a small number of times. This chain uses TRBV12-3 or TRBV12-4 with TRBJ1-5, with a tentative D call TRBD1 (6 bases). Trimming took 1 base from V and 6 from J, leaving 13 bases between them. The CDR3 covers 15 residues. CDR3 sequence: CASSLGQQGSQPQHF. The CDR3 DNA follows: TGTGCCAGCAGTTTAGGACAACAGGGTAGTCAGCCCCAGCATTTT.